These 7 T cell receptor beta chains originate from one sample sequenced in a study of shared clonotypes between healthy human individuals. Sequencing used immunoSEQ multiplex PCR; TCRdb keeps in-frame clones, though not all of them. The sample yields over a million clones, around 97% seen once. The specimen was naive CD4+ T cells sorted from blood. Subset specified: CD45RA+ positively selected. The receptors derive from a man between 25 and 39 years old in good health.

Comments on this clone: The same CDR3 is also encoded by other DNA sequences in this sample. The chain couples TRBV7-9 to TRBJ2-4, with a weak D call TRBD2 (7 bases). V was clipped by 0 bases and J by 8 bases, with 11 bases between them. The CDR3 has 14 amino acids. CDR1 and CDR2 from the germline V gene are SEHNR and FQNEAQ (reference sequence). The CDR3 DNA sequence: TGTGCCAGCAGCTTAGCGGGAGGGGGAGACATTCAGTACTTC. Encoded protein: CASSLAGGGDIQYF.

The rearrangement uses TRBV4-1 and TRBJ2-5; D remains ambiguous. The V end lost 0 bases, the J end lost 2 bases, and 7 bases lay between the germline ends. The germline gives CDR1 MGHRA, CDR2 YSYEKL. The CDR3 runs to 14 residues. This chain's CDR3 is CASSQDDGQETQYF. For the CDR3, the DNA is TGCGCCAGCAGCCAAGATGACGGTCAAGAGACCCAGTACTTC.

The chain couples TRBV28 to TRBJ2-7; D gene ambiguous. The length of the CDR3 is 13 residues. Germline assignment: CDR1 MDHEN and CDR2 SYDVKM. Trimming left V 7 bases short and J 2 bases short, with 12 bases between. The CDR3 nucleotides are TGTGCCAGCACAATATCCCCCCCCTACGAGCAGTACTTC. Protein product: CASTISPPYEQYF. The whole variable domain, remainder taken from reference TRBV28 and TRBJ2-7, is DVKVTQSSRYLVKRTGEKVFLECVQDMDHENMFWYRQDPGLGLRLIYFSYDVKMKEKGDIPEGYSVSREKKERFSLILESASTNQTSMYLCASTISPPYEQYFGPGTRLTVT.

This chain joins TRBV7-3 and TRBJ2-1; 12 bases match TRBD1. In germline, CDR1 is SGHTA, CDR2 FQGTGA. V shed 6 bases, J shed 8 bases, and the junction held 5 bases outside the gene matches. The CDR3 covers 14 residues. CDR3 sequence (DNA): TGTGCCAGCAGATCAGGGACAGGGGGCGATGAGCAGTTCTTC. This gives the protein CASRSGTGGDEQFF.

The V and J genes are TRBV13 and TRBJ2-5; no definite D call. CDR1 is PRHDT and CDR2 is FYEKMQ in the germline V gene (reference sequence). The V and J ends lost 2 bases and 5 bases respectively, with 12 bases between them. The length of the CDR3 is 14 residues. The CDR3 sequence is CASSLNADRETQYF. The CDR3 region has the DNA TGTGCCAGCAGCTTAAATGCAGATCGGGAGACCCAGTACTTC. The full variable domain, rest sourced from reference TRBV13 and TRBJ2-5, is AAGVIQSPRHLIKEKRETATLKCYPIPRHDTVYWYQQGPGQDPQFLISFYEKMQSDKGSIPDRFSAQQFSDYHSELNMSSLELGDSALYFCASSLNADRETQYFGPGTRLLVL.

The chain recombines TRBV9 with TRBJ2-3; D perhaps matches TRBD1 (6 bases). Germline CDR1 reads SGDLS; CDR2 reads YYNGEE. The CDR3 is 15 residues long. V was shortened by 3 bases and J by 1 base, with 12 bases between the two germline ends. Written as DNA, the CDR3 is TGTGCCAGCAGCGCCAGGGGAGTGGGCACAGATACGCAGTATTTT. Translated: CASSARGVGTDTQYF.

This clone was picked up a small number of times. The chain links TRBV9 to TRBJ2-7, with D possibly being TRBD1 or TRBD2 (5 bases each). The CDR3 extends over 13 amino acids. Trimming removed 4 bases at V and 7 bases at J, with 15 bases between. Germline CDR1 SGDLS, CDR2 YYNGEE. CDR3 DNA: TGTGCCAGCAGCCCGGGGCCTCACGGGGAGCAGTACTTC. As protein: CASSPGPHGEQYF.